Reported below is one T cell receptor (beta chain). No antigen is known for it. Isolation per sample recovered at least 7 million PBMCs. CDR1 is SGHDT, CDR2 YYEEEE, per germline. Trimming at V came to 4 bases and at J to 7 bases, leaving 5 bases not matched to a gene. The CDR3 length is 13 residues. This entry comes from a study of blood T cells in healthy people across ages. Sample-barcoded 5' priming and a J-beta primer mix drove a second PCR of about 7 to 12 cycles. MiXCR, applied by TCRdb to the 5' RACE reads, yields one record per CDR3 protein. The data show under 2,000,000 distinct CDR3 sequences, with roughly 52% seen just once and 2% to 2.5% held by the top ten. Whole-study results and caveats: TCR beta diversity correlated strongly with naive T cell percentage. Older age went with lower TCR beta diversity per million T cells, in a roughly linear way. Because donor CMV status was unknown, expanded clonotype changes were possibly confounded.

This receptor was identified in a woman aged 40 to 50 in good health. The rearrangement joins TRBV5-6 to TRBJ2-1, with 7 bases fitting TRBD2. Sequencing used blood. CDR3 residues: CASSRMGGNEQFF. CDR3 DNA: TGTGCCAGCAGCCGAATGGGGGGGAATGAGCAGTTCTTC.